This TCR beta chain was observed in a study of blood T cell repertoires in COVID-19. Looked up from germline, CDR1 is SGDLS and CDR2 is YYNGEE. This CDR3 has 14 residues. The ends were cut back, 4 bases at V and 4 bases at J, with 12 bases in the middle. Libraries were prepared by immunoSEQ multiplex PCR; TCRdb keeps only in-frame clonotypes and omits some of them. Here the sample spans tens of thousands of clones, over 60% being singletons. V usage is TRBV9 and J usage is TRBJ1-5, with D possibly TRBD1 on 6 matching bases. This receptor was taken from a woman aged 80 or older with active or convalescent COVID-19. Sequencing used peripheral blood. The CDR3 region has the DNA TGTGCCAGCAGCAATGAGGGGGATAATCAGCCCCAGCATTTT. It encodes CASSNEGDNQPQHF.